This TCR beta chain is from a study of T cells after posttransplantation cyclophosphamide. Study-wide points: Tissue-infiltrating T cells from skin or gut overlapped little with blood T cells. Later blood repertoires were often dominated by clones from the donor CD8+ memory compartment. TRB clonality was highly associated with recipient CMV seropositivity and reactivation.

Cyclophosphamide on days +3 and +4 followed busulfan-fludarabine conditioning and a marrow graft. As to this clone: Its cognate antigen is unknown.

The CDR3 sequence is 14 residues long. The germline gives CDR1 SGHRS, CDR2 YFSETQ. V was pared by 0 bases and J by 1 base, with 7 bases between. Profiled with immunoSEQ multiplex PCR; TCRdb holds only in-frame clones, not every one. The data hold about 40,000 clones, with 90% observed a single time. The sequence derives from a male patient aged 60-69 years who received an allogeneic stem cell transplant from a related donor and was CMV-positive. The T cells may come from the graft donor. The sequencing used PBMCs, collected about 60 days after allogeneic stem cell transplant with posttransplant cyclophosphamide. The rearrangement uses TRBV5-1 and TRBJ1-1, with D possibly being TRBD1 (5 bases). The CDR3 reads CASSLGGGNTEAFF. CDR3 sequence (DNA): TGCGCCAGCAGCTTGGGCGGGGGGAACACTGAAGCTTTCTTT.